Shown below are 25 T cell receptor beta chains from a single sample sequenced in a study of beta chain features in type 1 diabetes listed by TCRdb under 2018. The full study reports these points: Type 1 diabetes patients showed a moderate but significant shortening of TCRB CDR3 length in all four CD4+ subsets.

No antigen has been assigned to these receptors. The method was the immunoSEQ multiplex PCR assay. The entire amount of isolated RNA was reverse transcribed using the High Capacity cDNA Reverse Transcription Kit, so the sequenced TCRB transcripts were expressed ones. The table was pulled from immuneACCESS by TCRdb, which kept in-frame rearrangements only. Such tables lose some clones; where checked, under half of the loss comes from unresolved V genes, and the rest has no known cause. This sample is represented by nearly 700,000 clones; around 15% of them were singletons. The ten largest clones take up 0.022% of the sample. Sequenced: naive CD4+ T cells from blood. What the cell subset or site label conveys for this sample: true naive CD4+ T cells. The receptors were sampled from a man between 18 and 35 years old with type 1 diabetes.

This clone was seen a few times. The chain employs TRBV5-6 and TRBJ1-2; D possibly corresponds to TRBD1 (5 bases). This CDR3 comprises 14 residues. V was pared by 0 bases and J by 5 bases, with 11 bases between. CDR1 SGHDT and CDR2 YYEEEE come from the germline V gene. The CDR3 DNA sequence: TGTGCCAGCAGCTTGGGAGACAGCGCATATGGCTACACCTTC. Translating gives CASSLGDSAYGYTF.

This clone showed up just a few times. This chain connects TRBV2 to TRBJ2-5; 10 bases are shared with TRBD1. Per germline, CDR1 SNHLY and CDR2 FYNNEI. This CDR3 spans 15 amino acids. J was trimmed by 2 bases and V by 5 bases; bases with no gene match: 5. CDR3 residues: CASSLQGQGQETQYF. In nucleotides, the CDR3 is TGTGCCAGCAGTCTACAGGGACAGGGGCAAGAGACCCAGTACTTC. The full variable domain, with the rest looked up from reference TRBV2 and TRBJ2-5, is EPEVTQTPSHQVTQMGQEVILRCVPISNHLYFYWYRQILGQKVEFLVSFYNNEISEKSEIFDDQFSVERPDGSNFTLKIRSTKLEDSAMYFCASSLQGQGQETQYFGPGTRLLVL.

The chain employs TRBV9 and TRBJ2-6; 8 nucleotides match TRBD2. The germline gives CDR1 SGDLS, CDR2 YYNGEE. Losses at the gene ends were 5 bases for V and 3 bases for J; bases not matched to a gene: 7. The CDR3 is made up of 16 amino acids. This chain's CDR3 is CASRGAGAGGANVLTF. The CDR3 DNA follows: TGTGCCAGCAGAGGAGCGGGGGCGGGTGGGGCCAACGTCCTGACTTTC.

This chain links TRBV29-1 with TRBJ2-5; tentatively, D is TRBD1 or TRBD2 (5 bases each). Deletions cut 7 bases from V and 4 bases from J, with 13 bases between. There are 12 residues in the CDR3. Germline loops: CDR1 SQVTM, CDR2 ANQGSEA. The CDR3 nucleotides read TGCAGCGGAAGGGACGATCGAGAGACCCAGTACTTC. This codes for CSGRDDRETQYF. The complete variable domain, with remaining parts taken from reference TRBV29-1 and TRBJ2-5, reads SAVISQKPSRDICQRGTSLTIQCQVDSQVTMMFWYRQQPGQSLTLIATANQGSEATYESGFVIDKFPISRPNLTFSTLTVSNMSPEDSSIYLCSGRDDRETQYFGPGTRLLVL.

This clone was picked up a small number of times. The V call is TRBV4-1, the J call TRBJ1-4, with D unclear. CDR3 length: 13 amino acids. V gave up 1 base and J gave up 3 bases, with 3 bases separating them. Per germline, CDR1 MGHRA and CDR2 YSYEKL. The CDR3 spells CASSQVSNEKLFF. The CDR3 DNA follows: TGCGCCAGCAGCCAAGTATCTAATGAAAAACTGTTTTTT.

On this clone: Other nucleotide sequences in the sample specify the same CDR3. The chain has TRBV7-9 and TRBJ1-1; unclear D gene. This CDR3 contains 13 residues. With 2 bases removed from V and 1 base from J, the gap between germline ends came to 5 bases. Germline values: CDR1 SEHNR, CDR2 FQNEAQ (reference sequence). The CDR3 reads CASSLSWNTEAFF. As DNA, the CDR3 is TGTGCCAGCAGCTTAAGTTGGAACACTGAAGCTTTCTTT.

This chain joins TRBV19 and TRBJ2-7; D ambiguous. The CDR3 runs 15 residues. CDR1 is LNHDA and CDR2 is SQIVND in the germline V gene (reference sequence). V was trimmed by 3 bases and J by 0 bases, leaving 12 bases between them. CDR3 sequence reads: CASSISTRSSYEQYF. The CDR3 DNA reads TGTGCCAGTAGTATTTCTACCAGGAGCTCCTACGAGCAGTACTTC.

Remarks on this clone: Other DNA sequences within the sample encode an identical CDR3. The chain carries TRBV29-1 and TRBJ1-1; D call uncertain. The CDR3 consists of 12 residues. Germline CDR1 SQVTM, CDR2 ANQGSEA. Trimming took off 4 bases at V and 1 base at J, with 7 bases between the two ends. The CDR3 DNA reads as TGCAGCGTTGGGCGAACGAACACTGAAGCTTTCTTT. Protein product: CSVGRTNTEAFF.

CDR3 amino acids: CASTPGPNYGYTF. CDR3 coding DNA: TGTGCCAGCACCCCGGGGCCTAACTATGGCTACACCTTC. The genes are TRBV7-9 and TRBJ1-2; weak D call: TRBD1 (5 bases). Germline V gives CDR1 SEHNR, CDR2 FQNEAQ (reference sequence). CDR3 length equals 13 residues. V lost 7 bases and J 0 bases, leaving 9 bases between the germline ends. The full variable domain, with the rest looked up from reference TRBV7-9 and TRBJ1-2, is DTGVSQNPRHKITKRGQNVTFRCDPISEHNRLYWYRQTLGQGPEFLTYFQNEAQLEKSRLLSDRFSAERPKGSFSTLEIQRTEQGDSAMYLCASTPGPNYGYTFGSGTRLTVV.

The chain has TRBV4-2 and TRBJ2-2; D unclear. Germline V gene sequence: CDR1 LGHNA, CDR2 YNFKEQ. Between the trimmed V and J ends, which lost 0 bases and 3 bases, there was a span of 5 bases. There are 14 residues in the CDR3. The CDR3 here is CASSQDTDTGELFF. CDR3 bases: TGTGCCAGCAGCCAAGATACCGACACCGGGGAGCTGTTTTTT.

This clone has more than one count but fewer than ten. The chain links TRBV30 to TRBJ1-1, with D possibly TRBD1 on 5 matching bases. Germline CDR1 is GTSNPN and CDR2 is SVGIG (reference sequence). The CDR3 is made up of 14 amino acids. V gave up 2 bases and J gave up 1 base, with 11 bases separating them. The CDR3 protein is CAWSFGHENTEAFF. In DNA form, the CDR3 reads TGTGCCTGGAGTTTTGGACACGAGAACACTGAAGCTTTCTTT.

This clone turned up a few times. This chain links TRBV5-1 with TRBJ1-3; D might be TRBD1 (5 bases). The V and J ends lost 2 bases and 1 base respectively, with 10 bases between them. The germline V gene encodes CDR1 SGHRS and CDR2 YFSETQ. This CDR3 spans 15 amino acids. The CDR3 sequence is CASSLTGSSGNTIYF. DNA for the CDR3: TGCGCCAGCAGCTTAACAGGATCTTCTGGAAACACCATATATTTT.

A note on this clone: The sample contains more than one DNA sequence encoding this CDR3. The CDR3 protein is CASSPRAGNEQFF. CDR3 coding DNA: TGTGCCAGCTCACCACGAGCCGGCAATGAGCAGTTCTTC. The chain is built from TRBV18 and TRBJ2-1; D is unclear. Germline V gene sequence: CDR1 KGHSH, CDR2 LQKENI. The V and J ends lost 1 base and 6 bases respectively, with 7 bases between them. CDR3 length: 13 amino acids.

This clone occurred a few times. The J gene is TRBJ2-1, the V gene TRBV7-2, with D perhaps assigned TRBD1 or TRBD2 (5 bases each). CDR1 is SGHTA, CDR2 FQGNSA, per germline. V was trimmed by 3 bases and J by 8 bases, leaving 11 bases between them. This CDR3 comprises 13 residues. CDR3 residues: CASSFTGHDEQFF. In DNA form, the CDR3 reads TGTGCCAGCAGCTTTACGGGGCACGATGAGCAGTTCTTC.

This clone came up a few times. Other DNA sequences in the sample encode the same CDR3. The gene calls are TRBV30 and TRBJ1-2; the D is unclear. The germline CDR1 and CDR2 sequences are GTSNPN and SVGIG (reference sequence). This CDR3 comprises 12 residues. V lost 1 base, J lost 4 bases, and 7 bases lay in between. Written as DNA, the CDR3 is TGTGCCTGGAGTGGGGGATTCTATGGCTACACCTTC. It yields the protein CAWSGGFYGYTF.

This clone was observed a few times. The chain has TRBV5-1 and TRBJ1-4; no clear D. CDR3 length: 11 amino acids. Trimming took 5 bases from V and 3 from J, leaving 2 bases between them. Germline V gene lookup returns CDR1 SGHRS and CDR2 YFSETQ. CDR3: CASRANEKLFF. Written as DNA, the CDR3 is TGCGCCAGCAGAGCTAATGAAAAACTGTTTTTT.

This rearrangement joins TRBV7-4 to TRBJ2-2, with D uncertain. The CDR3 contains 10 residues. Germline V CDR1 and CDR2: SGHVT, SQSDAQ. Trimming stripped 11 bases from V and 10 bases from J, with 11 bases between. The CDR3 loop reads CAGTVVELFF. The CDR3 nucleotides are TGTGCCGGTACGGTTGTGGAGCTGTTTTTT.

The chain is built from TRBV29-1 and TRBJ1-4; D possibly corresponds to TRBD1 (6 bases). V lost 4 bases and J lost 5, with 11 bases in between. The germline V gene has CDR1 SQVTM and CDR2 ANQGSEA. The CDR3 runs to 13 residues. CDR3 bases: TGCAGCGTTGCCCGGGACACCAATGAAAAACTGTTTTTT. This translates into CSVARDTNEKLFF.

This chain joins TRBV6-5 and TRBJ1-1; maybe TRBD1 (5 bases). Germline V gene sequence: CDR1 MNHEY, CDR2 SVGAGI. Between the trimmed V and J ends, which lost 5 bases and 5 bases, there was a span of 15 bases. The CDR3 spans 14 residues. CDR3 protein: CASSRGTGSTEAFF. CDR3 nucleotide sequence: TGTGCCAGCAGTCGGGGGACGGGTAGTACTGAAGCTTTCTTT.

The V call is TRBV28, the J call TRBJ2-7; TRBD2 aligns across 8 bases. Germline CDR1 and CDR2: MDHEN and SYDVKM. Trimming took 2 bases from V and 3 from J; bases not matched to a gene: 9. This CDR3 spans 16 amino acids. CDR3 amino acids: CASSLTGGGRRYEQYF. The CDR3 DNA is TGTGCCAGCAGTTTAACGGGCGGGGGGCGCCGCTACGAGCAGTACTTC.

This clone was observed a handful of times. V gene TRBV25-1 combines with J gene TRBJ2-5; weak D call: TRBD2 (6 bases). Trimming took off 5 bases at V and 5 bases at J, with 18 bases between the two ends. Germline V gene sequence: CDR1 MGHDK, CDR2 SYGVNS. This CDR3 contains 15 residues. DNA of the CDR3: TGTGCCAGCAGTTGTCCGGGCCCGGGGGAGGAGACCCAGTACTTC. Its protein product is CASSCPGPGEETQYF.

Here the CDR3 DNA reads TGCAGCGTTTCCGGGCCTAATGAAAAACTGTTTTTT. It specifies CSVSGPNEKLFF. This chain links TRBV29-1 with TRBJ1-4; D call uncertain. Germline V gene lookup returns CDR1 SQVTM and CDR2 ANQGSEA. V was cut by 5 bases and J by 3 bases, with 7 bases left in between. The CDR3 extends over 12 amino acids.

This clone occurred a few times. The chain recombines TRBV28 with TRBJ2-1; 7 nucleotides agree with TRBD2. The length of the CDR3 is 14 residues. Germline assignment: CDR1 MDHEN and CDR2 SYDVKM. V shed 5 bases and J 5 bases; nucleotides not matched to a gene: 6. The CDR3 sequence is CASSPGGLNNEQFF. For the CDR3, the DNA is TGTGCCAGCAGTCCCGGGGGACTAAACAATGAGCAGTTCTTC. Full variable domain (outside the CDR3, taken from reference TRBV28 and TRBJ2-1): DVKVTQSSRYLVKRTGEKVFLECVQDMDHENMFWYRQDPGLGLRLIYFSYDVKMKEKGDIPEGYSVSREKKERFSLILESASTNQTSMYLCASSPGGLNNEQFFGPGTRLTVL.

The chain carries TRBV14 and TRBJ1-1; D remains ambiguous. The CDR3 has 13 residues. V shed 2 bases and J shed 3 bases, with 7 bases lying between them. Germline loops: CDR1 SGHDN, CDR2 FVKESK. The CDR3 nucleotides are TGTGCCAGCAGCCAACTGAGGGACACTGAAGCTTTCTTT. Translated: CASSQLRDTEAFF.

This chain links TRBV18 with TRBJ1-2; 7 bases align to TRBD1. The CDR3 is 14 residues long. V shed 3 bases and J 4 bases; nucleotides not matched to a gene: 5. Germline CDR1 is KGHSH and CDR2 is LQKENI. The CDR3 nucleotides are TGTGCCAGCTCACCGCAGGGGGAGAGCTATGGCTACACCTTC. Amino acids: CASSPQGESYGYTF.